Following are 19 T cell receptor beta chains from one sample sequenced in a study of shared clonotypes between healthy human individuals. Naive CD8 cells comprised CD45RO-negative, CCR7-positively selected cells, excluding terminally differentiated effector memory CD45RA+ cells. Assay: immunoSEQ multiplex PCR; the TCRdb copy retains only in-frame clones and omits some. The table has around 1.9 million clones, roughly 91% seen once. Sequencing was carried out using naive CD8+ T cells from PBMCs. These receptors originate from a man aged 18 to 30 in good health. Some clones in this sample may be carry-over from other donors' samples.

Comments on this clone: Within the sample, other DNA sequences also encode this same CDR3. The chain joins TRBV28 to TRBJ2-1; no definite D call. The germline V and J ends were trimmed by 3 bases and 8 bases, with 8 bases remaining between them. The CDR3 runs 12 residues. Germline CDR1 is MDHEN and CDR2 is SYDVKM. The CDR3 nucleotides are TGTGCCAGCAGTTTTAAGGGCGATGAGCAGTTCTTC. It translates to CASSFKGDEQFF.

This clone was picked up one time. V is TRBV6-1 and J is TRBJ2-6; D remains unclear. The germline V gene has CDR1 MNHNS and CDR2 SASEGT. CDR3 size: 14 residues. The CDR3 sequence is CVASLSSGANVLTF. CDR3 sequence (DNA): TGTGTAGCCAGCCTCAGCTCTGGGGCCAACGTCCTGACTTTC.

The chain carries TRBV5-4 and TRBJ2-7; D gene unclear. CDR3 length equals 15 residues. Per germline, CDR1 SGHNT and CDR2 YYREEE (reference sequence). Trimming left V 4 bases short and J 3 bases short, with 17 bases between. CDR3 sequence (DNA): TGTGCCAGCAGCGGCATTTTCGAGAGTGGCTACGAGCAGTACTTC. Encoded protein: CASSGIFESGYEQYF.

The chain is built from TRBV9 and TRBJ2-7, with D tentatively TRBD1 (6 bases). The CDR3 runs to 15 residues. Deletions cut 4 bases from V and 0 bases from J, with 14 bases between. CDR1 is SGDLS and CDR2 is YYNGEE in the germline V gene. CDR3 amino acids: CASSPTDSSSYEQYF. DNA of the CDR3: TGTGCCAGCAGCCCGACGGACAGTAGCTCCTACGAGCAGTACTTC.

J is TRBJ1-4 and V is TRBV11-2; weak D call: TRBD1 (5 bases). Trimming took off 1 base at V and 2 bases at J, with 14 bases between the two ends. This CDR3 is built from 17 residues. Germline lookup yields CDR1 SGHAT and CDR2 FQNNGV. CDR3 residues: CASSLGGPAGTNEKLFF. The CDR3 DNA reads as TGTGCCAGCAGCTTAGGGGGCCCCGCTGGGACTAATGAAAAACTGTTTTTT.

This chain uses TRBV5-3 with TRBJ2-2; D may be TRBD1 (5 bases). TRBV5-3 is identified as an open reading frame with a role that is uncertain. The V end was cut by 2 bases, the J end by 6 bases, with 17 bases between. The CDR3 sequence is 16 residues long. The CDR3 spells CARSFRQGGWAGELFF. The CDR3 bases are TGTGCCAGAAGCTTTCGGCAGGGTGGATGGGCCGGGGAGCTGTTTTTT.

CDR3 sequence reads: CSTGLAGAYNEQFF. As DNA, the CDR3 is TGCAGCACTGGACTAGCGGGAGCCTACAATGAGCAGTTCTTC. The chain has TRBV29-1 and TRBJ2-1, with 13 bases fitting TRBD2. The germline V gene has CDR1 SQVTM and CDR2 ANQGSEA. The CDR3 sequence is 14 residues long. J lost 2 bases, V lost 8 bases, and 3 bases had no gene match.

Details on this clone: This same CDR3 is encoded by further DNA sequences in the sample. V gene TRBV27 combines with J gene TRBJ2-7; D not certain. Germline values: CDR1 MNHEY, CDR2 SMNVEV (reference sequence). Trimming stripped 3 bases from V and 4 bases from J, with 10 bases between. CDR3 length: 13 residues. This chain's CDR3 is CASSFGLGYEQYF. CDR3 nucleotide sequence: TGTGCCAGCAGTTTTGGTCTCGGGTACGAGCAGTACTTC.

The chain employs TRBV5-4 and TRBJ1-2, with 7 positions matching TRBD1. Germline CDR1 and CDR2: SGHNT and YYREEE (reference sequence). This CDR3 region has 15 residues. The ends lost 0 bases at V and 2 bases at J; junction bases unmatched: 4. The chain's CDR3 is CASSLGTGANYGYTF. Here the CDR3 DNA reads TGTGCCAGCAGCTTGGGCACAGGGGCGAACTATGGCTACACCTTC.

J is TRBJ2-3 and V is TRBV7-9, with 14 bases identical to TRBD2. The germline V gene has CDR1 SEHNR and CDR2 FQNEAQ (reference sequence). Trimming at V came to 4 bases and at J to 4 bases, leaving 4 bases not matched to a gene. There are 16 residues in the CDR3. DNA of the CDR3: TGTGCCAGCAGCTCGACTAGCGGGAGGGCGTCAGATACGCAGTATTTT. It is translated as CASSSTSGRASDTQYF.

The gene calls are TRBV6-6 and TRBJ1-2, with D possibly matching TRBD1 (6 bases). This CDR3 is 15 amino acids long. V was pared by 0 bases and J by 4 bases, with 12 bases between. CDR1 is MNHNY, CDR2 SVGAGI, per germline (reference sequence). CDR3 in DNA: TGTGCCAGCAGTTACTCGGCAGGGGCGAGCTATGGCTACACCTTC. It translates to CASSYSAGASYGYTF.

CDR3 in amino acids: CASSWPGESGEQYF. The DNA of the CDR3 is TGTGCCAGCAGTTGGCCAGGGGAGAGTGGGGAGCAGTACTTC. This chain joins TRBV27 and TRBJ2-7, with D maybe TRBD1 (6 bases). Trimming took 4 bases from V and 7 from J, leaving 17 bases between them. CDR3 length: 14 amino acids. CDR1 and CDR2 (germline): MNHEY, SMNVEV (reference sequence).

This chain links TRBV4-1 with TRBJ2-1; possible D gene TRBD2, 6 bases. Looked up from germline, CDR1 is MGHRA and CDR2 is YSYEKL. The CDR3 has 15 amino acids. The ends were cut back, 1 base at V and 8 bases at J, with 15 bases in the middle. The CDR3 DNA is TGCGCCAGCAGCCAAGTGCCGGGAGTGCCCCATGAGCAGTTCTTC. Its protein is CASSQVPGVPHEQFF.

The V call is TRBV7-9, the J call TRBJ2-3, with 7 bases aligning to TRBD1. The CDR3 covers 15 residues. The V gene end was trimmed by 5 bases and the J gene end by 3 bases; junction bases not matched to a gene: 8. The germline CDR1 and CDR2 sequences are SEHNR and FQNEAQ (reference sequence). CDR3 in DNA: TGTGCCAGCAGCCCGAGGACAGGACCGACAGATACGCAGTATTTT. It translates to CASSPRTGPTDTQYF. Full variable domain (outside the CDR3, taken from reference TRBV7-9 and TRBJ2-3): DTGVSQNPRHKITKRGQNVTFRCDPISEHNRLYWYRQTLGQGPEFLTYFQNEAQLEKSRLLSDRFSAERPKGSFSTLEIQRTEQGDSAMYLCASSPRTGPTDTQYFGPGTRLTVL.

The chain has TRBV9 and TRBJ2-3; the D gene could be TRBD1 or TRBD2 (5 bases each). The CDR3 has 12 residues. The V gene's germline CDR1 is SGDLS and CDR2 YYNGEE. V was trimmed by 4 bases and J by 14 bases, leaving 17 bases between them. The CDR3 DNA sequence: TGTGCCAGCAGCCCAGCCAGGGACCGGTTGTATTTT. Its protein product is CASSPARDRLYF.

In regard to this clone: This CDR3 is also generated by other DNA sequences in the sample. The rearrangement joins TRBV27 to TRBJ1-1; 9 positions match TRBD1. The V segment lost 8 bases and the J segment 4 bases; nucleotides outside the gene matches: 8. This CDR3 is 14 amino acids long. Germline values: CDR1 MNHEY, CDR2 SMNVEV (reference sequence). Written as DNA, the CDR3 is TGTGCCAGCTCCCTACAGGGGGCCCTCACTGAAGCTTTCTTT. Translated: CASSLQGALTEAFF.

This CDR3 is CASSPEHGDTEAFF. The CDR3, as DNA: TGTGCCAGCAGCCCGGAGCACGGGGACACTGAAGCTTTCTTT. The rearrangement links TRBV5-4 to TRBJ1-1; D is ambiguous. Trimming stripped 4 bases from V and 3 bases from J, with 13 bases between. Germline lookup yields CDR1 SGHNT and CDR2 YYREEE (reference sequence). This CDR3 has 14 residues.

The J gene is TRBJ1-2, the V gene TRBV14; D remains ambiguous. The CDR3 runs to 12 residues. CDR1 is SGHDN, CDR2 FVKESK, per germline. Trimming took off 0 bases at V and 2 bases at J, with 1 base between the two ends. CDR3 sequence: CASSQDNYGYTF. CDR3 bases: TGTGCCAGCAGCCAAGACAACTATGGCTACACCTTC.

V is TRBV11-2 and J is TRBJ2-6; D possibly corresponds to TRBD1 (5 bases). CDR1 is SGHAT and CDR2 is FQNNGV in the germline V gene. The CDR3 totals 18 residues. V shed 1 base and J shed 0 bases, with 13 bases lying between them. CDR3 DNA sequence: TGTGCCAGCAGCTTAGGTCGGCACAGGCCCTCTGGGGCCAACGTCCTGACTTTC. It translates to CASSLGRHRPSGANVLTF.